These 20 T cell receptor beta chains were sequenced from one sample in a study of human T cells and chemical hapten exposure. As for time point: patch test 1, 2 weeks after DPC sensitization. Stated treatment: therapeutic diphenylcyclopropenone sensitization with weekly scalp DPC. MiXCR, run by TCRdb on the RACE reads, gives a single entry per CDR3 protein. In the table there are fewer than 150,000 distinct CDR3 sequences, about 13% of which are singletons. This sample comprised whole blood, obtained in connection with sensitization to the hapten diphenylcyclopropenone (DPC). These receptors all stem from a young man with alopecia areata. Some clones in this sample may be carry-over from other donors' samples.

This clonotype was detected many times. The chain employs TRBV25-1 and TRBJ1-1; D not certain. V was cut by 2 bases and J by 9 bases, with 7 bases left in between. Per the germline V gene, CDR1 is MGHDK and CDR2 is SYGVNS. The CDR3 sequence is 11 residues long. CDR3 loop: CASSEEGKAFF. For the CDR3, the DNA is TGTGCCAGCAGTGAAGAGGGAAAAGCTTTCTTT. The entire variable domain, with the rest obtained from reference TRBV25-1 and TRBJ1-1, is as follows: EADIYQTPRYLVIGTGKKITLECSQTMGHDKMYWYQQDPGMELHLIHYSYGVNSTEKGDLSSESTVSRIRTEHFPLTLESARPSHTSQYLCASSEEGKAFFGQGTRLTVV.

This clonotype occurred a few times. The chain uses TRBV5-4 and TRBJ1-2; D possibly corresponds to TRBD1 (6 bases). The germline gives CDR1 SGHNT, CDR2 YYREEE (reference sequence). The length of the CDR3 is 14 residues. Trimming pared 6 bases from V and 4 bases from J, leaving 16 bases between. In nucleotides, the CDR3 is TGTGCCAGCACCGCCGGGGGGGCAATCTATGGCTACACCTTC. Translation: CASTAGGAIYGYTF.

The rearrangement links TRBV6-2 or TRBV6-3 to TRBJ2-2; perhaps TRBD2 as D (5 bases). Germline V gene lookup returns CDR1 MNHEY and CDR2 SVGEGT. The CDR3 has 17 amino acids. V was trimmed by 2 bases and J by 4 bases, leaving 17 bases between them. This CDR3 is CASSYTPGVESTGELFF. The DNA of the CDR3 is TGTGCCAGCAGTTACACCCCCGGGGTGGAGAGCACCGGGGAGCTGTTTTTT.

At least ten counts were recorded for this clonotype. The chain has TRBV5-1 and TRBJ1-1; TRBD1 is a possible D gene (5 bases). This CDR3 contains 14 residues. CDR1 and CDR2 (germline): SGHRS, YFSETQ. The germline V and J ends were trimmed by 5 bases and 0 bases, with 11 bases remaining between them. DNA for the CDR3: TGCGCCAGCAGTTCAGGGATAATGAACACTGAAGCTTTCTTT. Its translation is CASSSGIMNTEAFF.

Ten or more counts support this clonotype. The J gene is TRBJ1-3, the V gene TRBV4-3; D is unresolved. V shed 3 bases and J shed 0 bases, with 15 bases lying between them. Germline V gene sequence: CDR1 LGHNA, CDR2 YSLEER. CDR3 length: 17 amino acids. CDR3 loop: CASSQEARAFSGNTIYF. Written as DNA, the CDR3 is TGCGCCAGCAGCCAGGAAGCCCGTGCCTTCTCTGGAAACACCATATATTTT.

This clonotype was seen a few times. The chain links TRBV4-1 to TRBJ1-3; D unresolved. Germline CDR1 MGHRA, CDR2 YSYEKL. The CDR3 contains 14 residues. Trimming took 0 bases from V and 7 from J, leaving 10 bases between them. CDR3 sequence reads: CASSQDIRPNTIYF. DNA for the CDR3: TGCGCCAGCAGCCAAGATATCCGTCCGAACACCATATATTTT.

The chain has TRBV4-3 and TRBJ1-1, with D tentatively TRBD1 (5 bases). CDR3 length: 14 residues. The germline gives CDR1 LGHNA, CDR2 YSLEER. V shed 3 bases and J shed 5 bases, with 13 bases lying between them. The CDR3 loop is CASSQVTGVTEAFF. DNA of the CDR3: TGCGCCAGCAGCCAGGTTACGGGGGTGACTGAAGCTTTCTTT.

This clonotype was picked up many times. The chain carries TRBV21-1 and TRBJ1-6; the DNA was not compared with TRBD1, the D call given in the table. TRBV21-1 is termed a pseudogene. The CDR3 has 21 residues. DNA for the CDR3: TGTGCCAGCAGCCGTGAAAACGGGACAGGGGGCGTCAGGTCCTATAATTCACCCCTCCACTTT. Its translation is CASSRENGTGGVRSYNSPLHF.

The CDR3 region is CASSLIISTEEYF. The CDR3 DNA reads TGTGCCAGCAGCTTAATCATCTCGACAGAAGAGTACTTC. The rearrangement uses TRBV7-8 and TRBJ2-7; tentative D call: TRBD1 (5 bases). Germline CDR1 is SGHVS and CDR2 is FQNEAQ. This CDR3 is 13 amino acids long. The V and J ends lost 2 bases and 11 bases respectively, with 16 bases between them. The full variable domain, its missing parts supplied by reference TRBV7-8 and TRBJ2-7, is GAGVSQSPRYKVAKRGQDVALRCDPISGHVSLFWYQQALGQGPEFLTYFQNEAQLDKSGLPSDRFFAERPEGSVSTLKIQRTQQEDSAVYLCASSLIISTEEYFGPGTRLTVT.

The gene calls are TRBV29-1 and TRBJ1-1; no clear D. The V and J ends lost 8 bases and 0 bases respectively, with 7 bases between them. The CDR3 has 11 residues. Germline-derived CDR1 and CDR2 are SQVTM and ANQGSEA. The CDR3 region has the DNA TGCAGCTCCGCAGTGAACACTGAAGCTTTCTTT. Residues: CSSAVNTEAFF.

This clonotype was counted at least ten times. The rearrangement joins TRBV20-1 to TRBJ2-5; either TRBD1 or TRBD2 may supply D (5 bases each). Germline assignment: CDR1 DFQATT and CDR2 SNEGSKA (reference sequence). The CDR3 runs to 15 residues. Between the trimmed V and J ends, which lost 3 bases and 7 bases, there was a span of 21 bases. CDR3 sequence reads: CSASPGTGRDGTQYF. CDR3 nucleotides: TGCAGTGCTAGTCCCGGGACCGGCCGGGATGGGACCCAGTACTTC.

This clonotype was recorded a few times. J is TRBJ1-1 and V is TRBV6-5, with D unclear. CDR3 length: 14 amino acids. From germline, CDR1 is MNHEY and CDR2 SVGAGI. Trimming took off 3 bases at V and 3 bases at J, with 11 bases between the two ends. The CDR3 sequence: CASSYSQEYTEAFF. The CDR3 DNA follows: TGTGCCAGCAGTTATTCCCAGGAGTACACTGAAGCTTTCTTT.

The DNA of the CDR3 is TGTGCCAGCACCGATGGGCCCTATGGCTACACCTTC. It codes for CASTDGPYGYTF. J is TRBJ1-2 and V is TRBV6-5; D is undetermined. The CDR3 is made up of 12 amino acids. Trimming stripped 7 bases from V and 4 bases from J, with 10 bases between. The germline V gene encodes CDR1 MNHEY and CDR2 SVGAGI.

A few counts support this clonotype. The genes are TRBV27 and TRBJ1-2; unclear D gene. The CDR3 covers 14 residues. The V and J ends lost 9 bases and 2 bases respectively, with 16 bases between them. From germline, CDR1 is MNHEY and CDR2 SMNVEV (reference sequence). The CDR3 sequence: CASRSEGLNYGYTF. CDR3 DNA: TGTGCCAGTCGGTCCGAGGGTTTGAACTATGGCTACACCTTC.

This clonotype was seen more than once but under ten times. The chain links TRBV4-2 to TRBJ1-5; no clear D gene. Germline V gene data show CDR1 as LGHNA and CDR2 as YNFKEQ. V was shortened by 0 bases and J by 7 bases, with 10 bases between the two germline ends. The CDR3 consists of 14 residues. The CDR3 region is CASSQEYQPQPQHF. The CDR3 DNA sequence: TGTGCCAGCAGCCAAGAATATCAGCCGCAGCCCCAGCATTTT.

This clonotype was seen a handful of times. The chain couples TRBV7-6 to TRBJ1-2, with TRBD1 matching 8 bases. CDR1 and CDR2 (germline): SGHVS, FNYEAQ. This CDR3 contains 18 residues. Trimming took 4 bases from V and 2 from J; bases not matched to a gene: 15. CDR3: CASSSTGQAVSLNYGYTF. The CDR3 coding sequence is TGTGCCAGCAGCTCGACGGGACAGGCAGTGAGTCTAAACTATGGCTACACCTTC.

This clonotype was observed a few times. The rearrangement uses TRBV5-1 and TRBJ1-2, with unresolved D. Germline V gives CDR1 SGHRS, CDR2 YFSETQ. The CDR3 runs to 16 residues. The V and J ends lost 0 bases and 0 bases respectively, with 12 bases between them. This CDR3 is CASSLGIAVANYGYTF. In DNA form, the CDR3 reads TGCGCCAGCAGCTTGGGAATAGCTGTAGCTAACTATGGCTACACCTTC.

This clonotype came up a few times. This sequence joins TRBV29-1 and TRBJ1-5; TRBD1 matches 7 bases. The CDR3 extends over 14 amino acids. Trimming cost V 4 bases and J 6 bases; bases outside gene matches: 9. The germline V gene encodes CDR1 SQVTM and CDR2 ANQGSEA. CDR3 residues: CSVVTGEVSQPQHF. The CDR3 DNA follows: TGCAGCGTTGTCACAGGGGAAGTTAGTCAGCCCCAGCATTTT.

This clonotype was counted between two and nine times. The chain couples TRBV11-2 to TRBJ2-2; 7 bases line up with TRBD1. The germline V gene encodes CDR1 SGHAT and CDR2 FQNNGV. With V trimmed by 5 bases and J by 0 bases, 9 bases remained unmatched. The CDR3 runs to 17 residues. CDR3 in DNA: TGTGCCAGCAGCCCTACCCTAGGGGGCGCGAACACCGGGGAGCTGTTTTTT. Encoded protein: CASSPTLGGANTGELFF.

Many counts were recorded for this clonotype. The chain recombines TRBV4-2 with TRBJ1-5, with unresolved D. The CDR3 consists of 15 residues. Germline values: CDR1 LGHNA, CDR2 YNFKEQ. V lost 4 bases and J lost 4, with 14 bases in between. In DNA, the CDR3 is TGTGCCAGCAGCCCCGAGCAAACTTCAAATCAGCCCCAGCATTTT. Translating gives CASSPEQTSNQPQHF.